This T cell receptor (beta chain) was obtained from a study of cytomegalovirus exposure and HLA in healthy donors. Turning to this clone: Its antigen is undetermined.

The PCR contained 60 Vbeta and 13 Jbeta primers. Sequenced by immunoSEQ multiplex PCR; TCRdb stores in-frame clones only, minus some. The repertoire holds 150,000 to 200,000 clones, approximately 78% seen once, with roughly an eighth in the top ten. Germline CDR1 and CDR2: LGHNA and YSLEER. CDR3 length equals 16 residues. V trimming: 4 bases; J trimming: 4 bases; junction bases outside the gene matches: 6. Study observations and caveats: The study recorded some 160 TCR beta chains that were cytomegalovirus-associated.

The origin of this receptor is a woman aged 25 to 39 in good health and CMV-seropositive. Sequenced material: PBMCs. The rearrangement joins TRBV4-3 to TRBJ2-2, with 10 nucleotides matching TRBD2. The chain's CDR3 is CASSPSQREGTGELFF. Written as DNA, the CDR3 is TGCGCCAGCAGCCCCTCCCAGCGGGAGGGCACCGGGGAGCTGTTTTTT.